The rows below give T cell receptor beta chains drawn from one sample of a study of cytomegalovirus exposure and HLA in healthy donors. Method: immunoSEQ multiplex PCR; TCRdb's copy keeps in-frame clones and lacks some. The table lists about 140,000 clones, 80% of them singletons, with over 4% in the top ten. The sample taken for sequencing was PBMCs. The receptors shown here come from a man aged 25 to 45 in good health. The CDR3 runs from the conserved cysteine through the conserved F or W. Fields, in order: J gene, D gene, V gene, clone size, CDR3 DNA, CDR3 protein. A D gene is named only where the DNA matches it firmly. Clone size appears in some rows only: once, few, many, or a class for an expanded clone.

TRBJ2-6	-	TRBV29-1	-	TGCAGCGTTGCAGGGGTCCCTGGGGCCAACGTCCTGACTTTC	CSVAGVPGANVLTF
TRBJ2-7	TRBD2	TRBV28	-	TGTGCCAGCAGTTCCCCTACTAGCGGGAGTTACTCCTACGAGCAGTACTTC	CASSSPTSGSYSYEQYF
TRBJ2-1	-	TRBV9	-	TGTGCCAGCAGCGTAGGATTCAGTATATCCTACAATGAGCAGTTCTTC	CASSVGFSISYNEQFF
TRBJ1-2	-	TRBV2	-	TGTGCCAGCAGCCCGGGTCTCCAAGCTAACTATGGCTACACCTTC	CASSPGLQANYGYTF
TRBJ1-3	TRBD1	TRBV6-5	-	TGTGCCAGCAGTTCCCGACGACAGGGCGGAAACACCATATATTTT	CASSSRRQGGNTIYF
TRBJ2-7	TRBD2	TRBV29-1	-	TGCAGCGCCGCGGGACTAGCGGGTCCCTACGAGCAGTACTTC	CSAAGLAGPYEQYF
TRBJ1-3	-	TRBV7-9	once	TGTTCCAGCAGCTTAGAGCAGGACACCATATATTTT	CSSSLEQDTIYF
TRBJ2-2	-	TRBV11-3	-	TGTGCCAGCTGGGCGGGCGGGGTCACCGGGGAGCTGTTTTTT	CASWAGGVTGELFF
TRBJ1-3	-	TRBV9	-	TGTGCCAGCAGCGTAGGAGGGAGGACTGGAAACACCATATATTTT	CASSVGGRTGNTIYF
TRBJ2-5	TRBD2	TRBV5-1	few	TGCGCCAGCAAGATTATGCTAGCGGTCCAAGAGACCCAGTACTTC	CASKIMLAVQETQYF
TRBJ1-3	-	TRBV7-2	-	TGTGCCAGCAGCCCCGCGGGAAACACCATATATTTT	CASSPAGNTIYF
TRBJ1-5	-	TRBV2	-	TGTGCCAGCAGTGAAGGGGAGGGGTATCAGCCCCAGCATTTT	CASSEGEGYQPQHF
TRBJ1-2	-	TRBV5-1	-	TGCGCCAGCAGCCTAGGGGTCGGCTATGGCTACACCTTC	CASSLGVGYGYTF
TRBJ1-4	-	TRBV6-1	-	TGTGCCAGCAGTGCCCGGGGAATAGGAGAAAAACTGTTTTTT	CASSARGIGEKLFF
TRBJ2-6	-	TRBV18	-	TGTGCCAGCTCACCATTGGGGCTCCCCTCTGGGGCCAACGTCCTGACTTTC	CASSPLGLPSGANVLTF
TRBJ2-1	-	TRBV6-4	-	TGTGCAGTCGGAGGGAATGAGCAGTTCTTC	CAVGGNEQFF
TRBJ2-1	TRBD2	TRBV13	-	TGTGCCAGCAGCCCCCGGACTAGCGGGAGCTCCTACAATGAGCAGTTCTTC	CASSPRTSGSSYNEQFF
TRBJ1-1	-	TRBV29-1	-	TGCAGCGTTGCTCCCACAGTGAACACTGAAGCTTTCTTT	CSVAPTVNTEAFF
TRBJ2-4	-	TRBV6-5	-	TGTGCCAGCAGTTACTCGGAGCGGAACATTCAGTACTTC	CASSYSERNIQYF
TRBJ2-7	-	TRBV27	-	TGTGCCAGCAGTCCCGACAGCAGGGAGCAGTACTTC	CASSPDSREQYF
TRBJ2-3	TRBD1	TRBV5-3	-	TGTGCCAGAAGCTTCCAGACAGGGTTCACAGATACGCAGTATTTT	CARSFQTGFTDTQYF
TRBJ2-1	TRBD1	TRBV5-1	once	TGCGCCAGCAGCACCGGACAGGCAATGGAGCAGTTCTTC	CASSTGQAMEQFF
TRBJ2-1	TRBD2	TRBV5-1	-	TGCGCCAGCAGCTGGACTAGCGGGATTTACAATGAGCAGTTCTTC	CASSWTSGIYNEQFF
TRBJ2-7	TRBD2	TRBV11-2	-	TGTGCCAGCAGCTCGGCTAGCGGGTACGAGCAGTACTTC	CASSSASGYEQYF
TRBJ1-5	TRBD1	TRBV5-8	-	TGTGCCAGCCGCGACGCGGACAGGCAGCCCCAGCATTTT	CASRDADRQPQHF
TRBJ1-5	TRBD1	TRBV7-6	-	TGTGCCAGCAGCTTAGGGGACAGAAGTAGCAATCAGCCCCAGCATTTT	CASSLGDRSSNQPQHF
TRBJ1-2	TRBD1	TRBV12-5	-	TGTGCTAGTGGAGGGACAGGGCGAGCTAACTATGGCTACACCTTC	CASGGTGRANYGYTF
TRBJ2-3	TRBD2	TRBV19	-	TGTGCCAGTAGGAGTGGGAGGGGCACAGATACGCAGTATTTT	CASRSGRGTDTQYF
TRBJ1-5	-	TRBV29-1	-	TGCAGCGTGGCTTGGGGGGGCAATCAGCCCCAGCATTTT	CSVAWGGNQPQHF
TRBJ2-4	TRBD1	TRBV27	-	TGTGCCAGCAGTTTATCTCCCCGGCAGGGGGACATTCAGTACTTC	CASSLSPRQGDIQYF
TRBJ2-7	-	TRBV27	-	TGTGCCAGCAGTTTAGGAAGAGGGCGGGACGAGCAGTACTTC	CASSLGRGRDEQYF
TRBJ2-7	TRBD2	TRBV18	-	TGTGCCAGCTCACCAGTCCGAGCGGGAGCTGACGAGCAGTACTTC	CASSPVRAGADEQYF
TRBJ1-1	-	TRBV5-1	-	TGCGCCAGCAGGGTCCTCCCCACGGACACTGAAGCTTTCTTT	CASRVLPTDTEAFF
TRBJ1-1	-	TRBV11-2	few	TGTGCCAGCAGCTCGGGAGCCTTTTTCTTT	CASSSGAFFF
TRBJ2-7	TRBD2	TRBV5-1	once	TGCGCCAGCCGTGGGGGGGGGAGCTCCTACGAGCAGTACTTC	CASRGGGSSYEQYF
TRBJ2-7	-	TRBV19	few	TGTGCCAGTAGTATAGCCCCAGGGATGTCCTACGAGCAGTACTTC	CASSIAPGMSYEQYF
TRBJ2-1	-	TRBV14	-	TGTGCCAGCAGCCAACTCAACTCCCGGCAGTTCTTC	CASSQLNSRQFF
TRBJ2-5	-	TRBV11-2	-	TGTGCCAGCAGCCTATGGGCTGGAGAGACCCAGTACTTC	CASSLWAGETQYF
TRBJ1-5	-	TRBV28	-	TGTGCCAGCAAAAAAGGGACACCTAATCAGCCCCAGCATTTT	CASKKGTPNQPQHF
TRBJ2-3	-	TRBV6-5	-	TGTGCCAGCAGTGGCGGGACTTATACGCAGTATTTT	CASSGGTYTQYF
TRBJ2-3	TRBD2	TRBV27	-	TGTGCCAGCAGTGAGTTAGCGGGAGAGGTGACAGATACGCAGTATTTT	CASSELAGEVTDTQYF
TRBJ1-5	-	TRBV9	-	TGTGCCAGCAGCGTAATCGAGTGGAGCAATCAGCCCCAGCATTTT	CASSVIEWSNQPQHF
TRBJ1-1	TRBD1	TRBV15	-	TGTGCCACCAGCAGAGAACCGGGACAGGGGAACACTGAAGCTTTCTTT	CATSREPGQGNTEAFF
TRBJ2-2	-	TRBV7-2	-	TGTGCCAGCAGCCTCTTCACCGGGGAGCTGTTTTTT	CASSLFTGELFF
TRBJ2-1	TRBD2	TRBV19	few	TGTGCCAGTAGTATAGGTAGCGGGAGCATTGATGAGCAGTTCTTC	CASSIGSGSIDEQFF
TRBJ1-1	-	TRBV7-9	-	TGTGCCAGCAGCCCGGGACGGACTATGAACACTGAAGCTTTCTTT	CASSPGRTMNTEAFF
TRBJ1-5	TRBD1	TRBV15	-	TGTGCCACCAGCAGAGAGGTTGGTGGGGACAGGGGAATTAGCAATCAGCCCCAGCATTTT	CATSREVGGDRGISNQPQHF
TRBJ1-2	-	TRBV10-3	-	TGTGCCATCAGTGACGGGACACCCTATGGCTACACCTTC	CAISDGTPYGYTF
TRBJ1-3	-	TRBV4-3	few	TGCGCCAGCAGCCAAGATCTCCAACTTGACAGGTTGAGTGGAAACACCATATATTTT	CASSQDLQLDRLSGNTIYF
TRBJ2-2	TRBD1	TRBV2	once	TGTGCCAGGGGACAGGGGTCCGACGGGGAGCTGTTTTTT	CARGQGSDGELFF
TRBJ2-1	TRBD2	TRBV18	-	TGTGCCAGCTCACCACGGATCAGCGGGAGTCAGGATGAGCAGTTCTTC	CASSPRISGSQDEQFF
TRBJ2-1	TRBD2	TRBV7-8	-	TGTGCCAGCAGCCCACGACTAGCGGGAGCAGATGAGCAGTTCTTC	CASSPRLAGADEQFF
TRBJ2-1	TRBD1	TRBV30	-	TGTGCCTGGAGTATTCAGGGGGCTTATGAGCAGTTCTTC	CAWSIQGAYEQFF
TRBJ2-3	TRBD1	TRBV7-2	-	TGTGCCAGCAGCTTGGACAGGTTGCAGTATTTT	CASSLDRLQYF
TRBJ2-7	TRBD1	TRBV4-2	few	TGTGCCAGCAGCCACCTACCGGGACAGGGGGACTACGAGCAGTACTTC	CASSHLPGQGDYEQYF
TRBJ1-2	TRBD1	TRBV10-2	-	TGCGCCAGCAGTGAGCCGGGACAGGGGAACTATGGCTACACCTTC	CASSEPGQGNYGYTF
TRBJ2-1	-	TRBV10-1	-	TGCGCCAGCAGGGATTCTGGGGCCAATGAGCAGTTCTTC	CASRDSGANEQFF